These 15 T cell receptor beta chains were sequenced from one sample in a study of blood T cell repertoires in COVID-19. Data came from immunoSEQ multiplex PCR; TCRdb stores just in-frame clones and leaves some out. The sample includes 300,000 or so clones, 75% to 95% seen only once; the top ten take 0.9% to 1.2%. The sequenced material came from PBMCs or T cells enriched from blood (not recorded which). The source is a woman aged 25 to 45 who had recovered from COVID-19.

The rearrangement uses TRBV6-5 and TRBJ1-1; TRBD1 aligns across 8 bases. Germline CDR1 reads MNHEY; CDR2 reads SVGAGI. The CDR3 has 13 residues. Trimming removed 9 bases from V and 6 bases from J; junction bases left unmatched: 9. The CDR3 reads CASQTGQGAEAFF. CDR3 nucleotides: TGTGCCAGTCAGACTGGACAGGGCGCTGAAGCTTTCTTT.

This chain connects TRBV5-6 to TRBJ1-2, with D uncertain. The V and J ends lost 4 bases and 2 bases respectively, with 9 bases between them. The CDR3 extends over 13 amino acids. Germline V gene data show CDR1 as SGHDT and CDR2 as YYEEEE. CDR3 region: CASSLAGNYGYTF. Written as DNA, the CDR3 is TGTGCCAGCAGCCTAGCGGGCAACTATGGCTACACCTTC.

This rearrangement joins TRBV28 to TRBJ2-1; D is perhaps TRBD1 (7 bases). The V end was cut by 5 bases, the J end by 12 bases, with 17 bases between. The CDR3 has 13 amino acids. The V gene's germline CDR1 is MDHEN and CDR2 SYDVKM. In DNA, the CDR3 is TGTGCCAGCAGTCCAAGGGGGCGGGGTGGGCAGTTCTTC. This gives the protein CASSPRGRGGQFF.

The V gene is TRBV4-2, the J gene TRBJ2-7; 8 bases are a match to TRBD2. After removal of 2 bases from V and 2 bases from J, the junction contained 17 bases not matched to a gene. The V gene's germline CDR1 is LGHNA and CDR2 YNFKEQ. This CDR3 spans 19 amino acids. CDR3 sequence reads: CASSQSSFSGGRNPYEQYF. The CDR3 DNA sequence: TGTGCCAGCAGCCAATCCTCATTTTCGGGGGGGAGAAATCCCTACGAGCAGTACTTC.

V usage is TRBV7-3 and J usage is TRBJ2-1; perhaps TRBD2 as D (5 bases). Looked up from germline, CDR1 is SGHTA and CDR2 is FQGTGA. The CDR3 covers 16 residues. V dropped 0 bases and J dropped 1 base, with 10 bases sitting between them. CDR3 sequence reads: CASSLTGVPSYNEQFF. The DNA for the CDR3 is TGTGCCAGCAGCTTAACGGGAGTACCATCCTACAATGAGCAGTTCTTC.

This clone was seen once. The CDR3 is CASSEGRLAGGLDEQFF. The CDR3 nucleotides read TGTGCCAGCAGTGAGGGGAGACTAGCGGGAGGGCTAGATGAGCAGTTCTTC. V and J are TRBV2 and TRBJ2-1; 14 bases map to TRBD2. From germline, CDR1 is SNHLY and CDR2 FYNNEI. After removal of 3 bases from V and 8 bases from J, the junction contained 9 bases not matched to a gene. CDR3 size: 17 residues.

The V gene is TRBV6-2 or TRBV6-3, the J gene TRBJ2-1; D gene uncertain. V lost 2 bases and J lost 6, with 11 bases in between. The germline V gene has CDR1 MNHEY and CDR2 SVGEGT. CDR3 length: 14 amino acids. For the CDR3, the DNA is TGTGCCAGCAGTTACAGTTCCAGAAGCAATGAGCAGTTCTTC. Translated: CASSYSSRSNEQFF.

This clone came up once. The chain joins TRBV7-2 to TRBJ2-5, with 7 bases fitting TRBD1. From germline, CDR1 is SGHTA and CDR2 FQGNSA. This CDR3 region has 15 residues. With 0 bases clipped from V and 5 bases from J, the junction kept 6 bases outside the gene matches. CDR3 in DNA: TGTGCCAGCAGCTTAGCGTCAGGGGGATTGGAGACCCAGTACTTC. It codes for CASSLASGGLETQYF.

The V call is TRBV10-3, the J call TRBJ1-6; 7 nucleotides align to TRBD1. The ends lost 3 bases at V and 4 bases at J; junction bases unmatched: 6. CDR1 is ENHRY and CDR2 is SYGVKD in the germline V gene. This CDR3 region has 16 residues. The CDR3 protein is CAISDWTGKYNSPLHF. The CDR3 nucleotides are TGTGCCATCAGTGATTGGACAGGCAAATATAATTCACCCCTCCACTTT.

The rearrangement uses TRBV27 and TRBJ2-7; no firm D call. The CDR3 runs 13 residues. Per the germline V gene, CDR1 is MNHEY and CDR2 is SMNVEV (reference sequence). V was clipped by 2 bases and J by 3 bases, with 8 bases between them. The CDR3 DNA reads TGTGCCAGCAGTTTAGCAGAAAACTACGAGCAGTACTTC. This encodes CASSLAENYEQYF.

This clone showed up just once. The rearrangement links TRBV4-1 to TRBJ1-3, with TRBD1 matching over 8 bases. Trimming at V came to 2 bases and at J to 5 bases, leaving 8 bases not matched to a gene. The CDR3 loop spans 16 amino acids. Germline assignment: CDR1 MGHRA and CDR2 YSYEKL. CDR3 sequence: CASSQPAGQGRNTIYF. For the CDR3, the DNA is TGCGCCAGCAGCCAACCTGCCGGACAGGGACGAAACACCATATATTTT.

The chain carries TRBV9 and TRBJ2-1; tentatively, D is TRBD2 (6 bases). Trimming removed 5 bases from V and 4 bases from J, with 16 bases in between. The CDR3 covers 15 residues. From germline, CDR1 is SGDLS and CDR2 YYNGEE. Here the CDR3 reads CASSSPGTAYNEQFF. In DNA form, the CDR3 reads TGTGCCAGCAGTTCTCCGGGGACTGCATACAATGAGCAGTTCTTC.

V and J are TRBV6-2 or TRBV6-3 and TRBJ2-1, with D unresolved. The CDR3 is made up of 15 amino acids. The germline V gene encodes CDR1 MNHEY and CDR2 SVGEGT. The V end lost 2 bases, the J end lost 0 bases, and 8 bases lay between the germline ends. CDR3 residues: CASSYEDSSYNEQFF. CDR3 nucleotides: TGTGCCAGCAGTTACGAGGATAGCTCCTACAATGAGCAGTTCTTC.

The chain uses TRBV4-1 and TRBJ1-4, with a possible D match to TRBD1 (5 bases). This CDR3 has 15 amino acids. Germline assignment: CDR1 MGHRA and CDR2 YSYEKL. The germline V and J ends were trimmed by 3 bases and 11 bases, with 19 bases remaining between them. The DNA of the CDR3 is TGCGCCAGCAGCCACCCTACTTCATCAGGGATGAAACTGTTTTTT. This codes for CASSHPTSSGMKLFF.

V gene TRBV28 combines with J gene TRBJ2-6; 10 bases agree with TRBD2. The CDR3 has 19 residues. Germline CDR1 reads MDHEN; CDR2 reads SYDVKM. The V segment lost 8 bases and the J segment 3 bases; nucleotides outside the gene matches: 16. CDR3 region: CASGTASGSPAGGANVLTF. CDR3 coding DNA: TGTGCCAGCGGAACGGCTAGCGGGAGTCCCGCTGGTGGGGCCAACGTCCTGACTTTC.